This TCR beta chain came from a study of blood T cell repertoires in COVID-19 (dated by TCRdb to 2020 to 2022). Turning to the overall study: Collaborator samples came from the United States, Italy and Spain and covered acute and convalescent phases of COVID-19. The material from the prospective study consisted of cDNA or gDNA derived from T cells, B-cell-depleted T cells, or PBMCs. Deeply sampled blood TCRbeta repertoires from subjects exposed to, actively infected with, or recovered from COVID-19 were included in the dataset. The repertoires were released in a freely available public database intended as a resource for research on the immune response to SARS-CoV-2. The samples were drawn from two sources: the first 160 participants of the ongoing ImmuneRACE study, and 1,000 to 1,500 subjects contributed by 6 global collaborators. HLA class I and class II types, where available, came from metadata supplied by the sample provider rather than from assay-based typing. The sample metadata nearly always contained a de-identified subject ID, COVID-19 status, age in years and sex.

The immunoSEQ Assay, a bias-controlled multiplex PCR, was used to amplify TCRbeta CDR3 regions from genomic DNA. Per the original workflow: Nucleated cell counts per sample were estimated from amplification of reference gene primers within the assay. To quantify the absolute abundance of each unique TCRbeta CDR3 rearrangement, sequence reads were collapsed and filtered. For each sample, productive Simpson clonality was calculated by taking the square root of Simpson's diversity index across productive rearrangements. TCRdb carries this immuneACCESS record with in-frame sequences only. Its versions omit some clonotypes, under half of them owing to an unresolved V gene in the studies checked, with the rest unexplained. The DNA was the basis for D and trimming; V, J and clone size are from that table. For this sample the table gives about 140,000 clones, of which around 80% were detected only once. Roughly 1.7% of the sample is held by the ten biggest clonotypes.

In the prospective study, participants were roughly 18 to 95 years old, resided in about two dozen geographic areas of the United States, and were enrolled through a virtual design. To assign participants to cohorts, the prospective study relied on clinical history that participants themselves reported in a screening survey and a study questionnaire. Exposed participants had been in contact, within 2 weeks of entering the study, with a person who had a PCR-confirmed or clinician-diagnosed case of COVID-19. Each participant in the prospective study had whole blood, serum and a nasopharyngeal or oropharyngeal swab collected by mobile phlebotomists. Additional blood draws and questionnaires over an approximately two-month period could optionally be provided by prospective study participants. Prospective study blood samples were shipped either frozen or at room temperature before DNA extraction. The trim is 4 bases for V and 4 bases for J, with a gap of 10 bases between the germline ends. CDR1 and CDR2 (LNHDA, SQIVND) derive from the germline V gene (reference sequence). Measured from the cysteine to the phenylalanine, the CDR3 is 13 residues long. The entry retains the CDR3 DNA only, 39 bases that are in frame from base 1.

Details on this clone: Its binding antigen is unknown. One base away there is no much larger clone; base qualities are not given.

General findings and caveats noted by the study authors: Clinical and demographic metadata were provided uncurated, with the amount varying by source and participant.

The chain was built from TRBV19 and TRBJ1-2; possibly the D gene is TRBD1, per 6 matching bases. This receptor was taken from a woman aged 18-29 years who had been exposed to COVID-19. Sequenced input: PBMCs or T cells enriched from blood (not recorded which). The CDR3 sequence is CASSTGTTYGYTF. The DNA is TGTGCCAGTAGTACCGGGACAACCTATGGCTACACCTTC. The entire variable domain, with the stretches around the CDR3 drawn from the reference TRBV19 and TRBJ1-2 proteins, is DGGITQSPKYLFRKEGQNVTLSCEQNLNHDAMYWYRQDPGQGLRLIYYSQIVNDFQKGDIAEGYSVSREKKESFPLTVTSAQKNPTAFYLCASSTGTTYGYTFGSGTRLTVV.